The present entry profiles one T cell receptor beta chain with its context. This record belongs to a study of PD-1 and CTLA-4 blockade in melanoma. Generated by immunoSEQ multiplex PCR, the TCRdb table keeps only in-frame clones and is missing some. The table shows about 16,000 clones, with around 70% occurring only once. CDR3 length equals 12 residues. The chain links TRBV21-1 to TRBJ1-1; TRBD1 was called by the table and not checked on the DNA. TRBV21-1 is deemed a pseudogene. Sequences were derived from CD8+ T cells from peripheral blood, sampled from a patient given anti-PD-1 treatment. The source of this sequence is a human donor with melanoma. The DNA for the CDR3 is TGTGCCAGAGGGACAGGGGGTGTTAAAGCTTTCTTT. This encodes CARGTGGVKAFF.